This TCR beta chain is from a study of cytotoxic CD8 clonotypes in ibrutinib-treated CLL. Study information: Patients: around 11 relapsed/refractory, about 14 treatment-naive, around 17 IGHV unmutated. Partial responses totalled approximately 25 and complete responses 2; after median approximately 6 years, approximately 15 remained remitted and approximately 12 progressed.

CDR3 length: 14 residues. Trimming left V 5 bases short and J 2 bases short, with 13 bases between. CDR1 and CDR2 (germline): SGHAT, FQNNGV. The table came from immunoSEQ multiplex PCR; TCRdb's copy has only in-frame clones and leaves some out. The profile covers about 44,000 clones, with roughly 76% appearing a single time and 9.5% to 15% taken by the ten largest. This chain joins TRBV11-2 and TRBJ2-7, with D perhaps matching TRBD1 or TRBD2 (5 bases each). This TCR was sampled from a human donor with chronic lymphocytic leukemia. The sequences come from PBMCs, collected after 12 months of ibrutinib treatment. The CDR3 region has the DNA TGTGCCAGCAGCATCGTCCGGGACGCCTACGAGCAGTACTTC. Its translation: CASSIVRDAYEQYF.